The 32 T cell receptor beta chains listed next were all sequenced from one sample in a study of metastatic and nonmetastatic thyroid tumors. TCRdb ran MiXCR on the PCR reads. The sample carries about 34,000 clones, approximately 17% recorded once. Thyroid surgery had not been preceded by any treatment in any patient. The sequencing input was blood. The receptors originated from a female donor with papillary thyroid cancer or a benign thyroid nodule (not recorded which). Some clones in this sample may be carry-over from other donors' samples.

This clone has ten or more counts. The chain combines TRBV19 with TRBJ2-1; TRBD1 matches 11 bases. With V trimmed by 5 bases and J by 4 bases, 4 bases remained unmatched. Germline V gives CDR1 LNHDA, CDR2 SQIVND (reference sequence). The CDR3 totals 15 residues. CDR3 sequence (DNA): TGTGCCAGTAGTTCGGGACAGGGGGGTTACAATGAGCAGTTCTTC. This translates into CASSSGQGGYNEQFF. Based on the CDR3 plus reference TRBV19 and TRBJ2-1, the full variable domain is DGGITQSPKYLFRKEGQNVTLSCEQNLNHDAMYWYRQDPGQGLRLIYYSQIVNDFQKGDIAEGYSVSREKKESFPLTVTSAQKNPTAFYLCASSSGQGGYNEQFFGPGTRLTVL.

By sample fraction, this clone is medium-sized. The CDR3 nucleotides are TGCGCCAGCAGCTTGGCCGAGGCGGGAGCGTATAATGAGCAGTTCTTC. This encodes CASSLAEAGAYNEQFF. The chain combines TRBV5-1 with TRBJ2-1; 7 nucleotides line up with TRBD2. The CDR3 has 16 amino acids. V lost 0 bases, J lost 7 bases, and 10 bases stayed unmatched. CDR1 and CDR2 from the germline V gene are SGHRS and YFSETQ.

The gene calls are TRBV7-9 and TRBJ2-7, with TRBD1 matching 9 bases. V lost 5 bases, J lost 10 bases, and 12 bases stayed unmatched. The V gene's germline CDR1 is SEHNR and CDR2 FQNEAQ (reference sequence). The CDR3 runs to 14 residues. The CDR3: CASSHRDRDYYQYF. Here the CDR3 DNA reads TGTGCCAGCAGCCACCGGGACAGGGACTACTATCAGTACTTC.

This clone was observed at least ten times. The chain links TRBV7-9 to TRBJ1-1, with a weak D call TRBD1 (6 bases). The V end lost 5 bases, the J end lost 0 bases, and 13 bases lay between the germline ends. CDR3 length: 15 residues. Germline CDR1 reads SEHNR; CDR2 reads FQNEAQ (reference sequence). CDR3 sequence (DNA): TGTGCCAGCAGCCGATCAGGGGCAGTGAACACTGAAGCTTTCTTT. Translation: CASSRSGAVNTEAFF.

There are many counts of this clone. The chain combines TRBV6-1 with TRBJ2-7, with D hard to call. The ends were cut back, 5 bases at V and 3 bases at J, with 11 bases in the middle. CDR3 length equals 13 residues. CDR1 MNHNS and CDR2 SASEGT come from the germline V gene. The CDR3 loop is CASSSARDYEQYF. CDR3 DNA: TGTGCCAGCAGTTCCGCTAGGGACTACGAGCAGTACTTC.

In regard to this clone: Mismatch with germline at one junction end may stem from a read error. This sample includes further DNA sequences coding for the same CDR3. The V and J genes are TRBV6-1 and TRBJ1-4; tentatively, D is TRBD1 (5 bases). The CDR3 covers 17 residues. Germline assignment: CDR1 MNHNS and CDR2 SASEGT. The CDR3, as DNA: TGTGCCAGCAGTGAGAGACGAGGGGAGGGGACTAATGAAAAGCTGTTTTTT. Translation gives CASSERRGEGTNEKLFF.

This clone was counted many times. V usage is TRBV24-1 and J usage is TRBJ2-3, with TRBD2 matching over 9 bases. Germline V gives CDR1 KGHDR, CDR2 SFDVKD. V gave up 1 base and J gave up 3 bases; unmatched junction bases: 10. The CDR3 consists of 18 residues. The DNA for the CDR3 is TGTGCCACCAGTGATTTTAATCGCGGGAGGGCCGGTACAGATACGCAGTATTTT. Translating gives CATSDFNRGRAGTDTQYF.

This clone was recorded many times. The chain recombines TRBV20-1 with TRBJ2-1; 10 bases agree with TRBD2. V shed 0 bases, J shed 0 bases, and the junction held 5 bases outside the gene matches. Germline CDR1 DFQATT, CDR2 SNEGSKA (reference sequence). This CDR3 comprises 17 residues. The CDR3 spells CSARDETSGLSYNEQFF. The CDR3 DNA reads TGCAGTGCTAGAGATGAGACTAGCGGGCTCTCCTACAATGAGCAGTTCTTC.

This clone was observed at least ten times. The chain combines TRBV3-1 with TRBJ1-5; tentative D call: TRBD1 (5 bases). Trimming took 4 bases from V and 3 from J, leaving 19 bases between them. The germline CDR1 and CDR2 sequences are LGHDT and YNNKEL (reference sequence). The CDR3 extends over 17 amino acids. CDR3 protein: CASSPTAGTGDNQPQHF. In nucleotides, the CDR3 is TGTGCCAGCAGCCCTACCGCGGGGACCGGGGACAATCAGCCCCAGCATTTT.

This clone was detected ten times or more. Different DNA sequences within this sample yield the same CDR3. As DNA, the CDR3 is TGTGCCAGCAGTGACAGGTCCTTTAACGAAAAACTGTTTTTT. Encoded protein: CASSDRSFNEKLFF. This chain links TRBV25-1 with TRBJ1-4; D is undetermined. Trimming removed 3 bases from V and 8 bases from J, with 13 bases in between. The CDR3 totals 14 residues. Germline CDR1 is MGHDK and CDR2 is SYGVNS.

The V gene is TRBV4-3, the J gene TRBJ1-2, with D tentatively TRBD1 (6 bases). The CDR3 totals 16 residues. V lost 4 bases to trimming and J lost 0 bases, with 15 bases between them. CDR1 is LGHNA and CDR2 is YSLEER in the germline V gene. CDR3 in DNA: TGCGCCAGCAGCCCGTTTCACAGGGAAACTAACTATGGCTACACCTTC. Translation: CASSPFHRETNYGYTF.

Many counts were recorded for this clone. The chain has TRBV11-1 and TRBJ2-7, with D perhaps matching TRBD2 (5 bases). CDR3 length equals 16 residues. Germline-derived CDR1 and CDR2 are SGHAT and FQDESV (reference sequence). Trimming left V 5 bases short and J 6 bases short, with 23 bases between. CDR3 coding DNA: TGTGCCAGCAGCCCGGGGATTAAGGGCCCATTAGCCGAGCAGTACTTC. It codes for CASSPGIKGPLAEQYF.

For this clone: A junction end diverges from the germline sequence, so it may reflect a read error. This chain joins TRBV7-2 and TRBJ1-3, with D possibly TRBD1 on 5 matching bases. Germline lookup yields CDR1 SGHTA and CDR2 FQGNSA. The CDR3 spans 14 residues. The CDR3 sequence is CASSPTVSGNTVYF. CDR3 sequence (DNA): TGTGCTAGCAGCCCGACAGTCTCTGGAAACACCGTATATTTT.

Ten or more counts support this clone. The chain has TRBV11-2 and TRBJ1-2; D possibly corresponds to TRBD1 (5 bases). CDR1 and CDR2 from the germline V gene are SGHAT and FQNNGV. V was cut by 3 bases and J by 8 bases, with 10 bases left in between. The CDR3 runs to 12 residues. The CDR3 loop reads CASSFDRIGYTF. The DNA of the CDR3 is TGTGCCAGCAGCTTCGACAGAATCGGCTACACCTTC.

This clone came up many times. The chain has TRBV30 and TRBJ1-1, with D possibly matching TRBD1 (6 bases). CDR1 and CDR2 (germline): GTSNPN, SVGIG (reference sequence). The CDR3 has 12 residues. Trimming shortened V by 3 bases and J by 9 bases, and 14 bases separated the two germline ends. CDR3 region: CAWRTLDRKAFF. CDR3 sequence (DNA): TGTGCCTGGAGGACCCTGGACAGAAAAGCTTTCTTT. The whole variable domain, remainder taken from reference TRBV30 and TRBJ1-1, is SQTIHQWPATLVQPVGSPLSLECTVEGTSNPNLYWYRQAAGRGLQLLFYSVGIGQISSEVPQNLSASRPQDRQFILSSKKLLLSDSGFYLCAWRTLDRKAFFGQGTRLTVV.

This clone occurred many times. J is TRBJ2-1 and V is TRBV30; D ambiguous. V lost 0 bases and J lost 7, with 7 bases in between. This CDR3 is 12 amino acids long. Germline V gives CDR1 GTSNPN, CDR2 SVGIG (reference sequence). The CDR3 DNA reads TGTGCCTGGAGTGTAGGGTGGAATGAGCAGTTCTTC. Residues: CAWSVGWNEQFF.

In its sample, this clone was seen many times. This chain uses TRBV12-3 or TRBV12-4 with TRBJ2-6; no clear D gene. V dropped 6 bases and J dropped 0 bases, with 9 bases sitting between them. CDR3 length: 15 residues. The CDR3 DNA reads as TGTGCCAGCAGCCTCTACTCCTCTGGGGCCAACGTCCTGACTTTC. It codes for CASSLYSSGANVLTF.

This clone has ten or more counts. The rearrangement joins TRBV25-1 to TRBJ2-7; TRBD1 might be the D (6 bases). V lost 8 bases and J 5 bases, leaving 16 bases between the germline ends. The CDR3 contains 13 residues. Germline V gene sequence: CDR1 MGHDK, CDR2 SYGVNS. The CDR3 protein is CASRAQGYDEQYF. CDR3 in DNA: TGTGCCAGCCGCGCCCAGGGGTACGACGAGCAGTACTTC.

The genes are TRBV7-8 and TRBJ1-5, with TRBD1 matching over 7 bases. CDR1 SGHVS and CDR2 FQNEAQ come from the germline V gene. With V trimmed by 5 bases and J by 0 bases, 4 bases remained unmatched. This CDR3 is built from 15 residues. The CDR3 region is CASSRDRVSNQPQHF. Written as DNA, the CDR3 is TGTGCCAGCAGCAGAGACAGGGTTAGCAATCAGCCCCAGCATTTT.

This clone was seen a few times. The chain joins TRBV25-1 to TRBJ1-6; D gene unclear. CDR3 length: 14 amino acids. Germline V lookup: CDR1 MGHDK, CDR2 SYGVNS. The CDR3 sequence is CSGSEESYNSPLHF. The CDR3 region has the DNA TGTTCCGGCAGTGAAGAGAGCTATAATTCACCCCTCCACTTT.

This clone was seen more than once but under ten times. Written as DNA, the CDR3 is TGCGCCAGCAGGAGGGATGACTATGGCTACACCTTC. It specifies CASRRDDYGYTF. The chain carries TRBV10-2 and TRBJ1-2; D ambiguous. Trimming removed 6 bases from V and 3 bases from J, with 8 bases in between. The V gene's germline CDR1 is WSHSY and CDR2 SAAADI. CDR3 length: 12 residues.

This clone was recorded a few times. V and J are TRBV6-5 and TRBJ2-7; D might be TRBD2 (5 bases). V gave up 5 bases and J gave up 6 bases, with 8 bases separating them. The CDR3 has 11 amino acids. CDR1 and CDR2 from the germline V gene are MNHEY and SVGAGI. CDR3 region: CASSQRSEQYF. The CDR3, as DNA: TGTGCCAGCAGTCAGCGGAGCGAGCAGTACTTC.

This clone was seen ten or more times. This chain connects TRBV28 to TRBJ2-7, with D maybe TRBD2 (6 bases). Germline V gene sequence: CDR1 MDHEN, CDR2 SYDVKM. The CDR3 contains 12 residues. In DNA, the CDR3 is TGTGCCAGCAGACAAGGCGGGACTTCCTTAGTAGTC. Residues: CASRQGGTSLVV.

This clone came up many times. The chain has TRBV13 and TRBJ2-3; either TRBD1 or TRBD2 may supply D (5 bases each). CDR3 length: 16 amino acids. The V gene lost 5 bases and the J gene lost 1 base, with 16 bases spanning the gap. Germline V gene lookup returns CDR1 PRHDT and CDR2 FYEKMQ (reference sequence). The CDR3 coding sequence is TGTGCCAGCAGCCTGGGACGGGGCGGACGCACAGATACGCAGTATTTT. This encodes CASSLGRGGRTDTQYF.

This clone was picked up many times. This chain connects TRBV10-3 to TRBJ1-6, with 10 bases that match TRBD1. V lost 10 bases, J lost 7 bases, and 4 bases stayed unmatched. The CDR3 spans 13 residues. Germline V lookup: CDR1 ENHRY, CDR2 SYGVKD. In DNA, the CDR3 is TGTGCCACCTTGGGACAGGGGAATTCACCCCTCCACTTT. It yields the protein CATLGQGNSPLHF.

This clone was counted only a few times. The CDR3 loop is CASSYSGQSLTYEQYF. The CDR3 bases are TGTGCCAGCAGTTACTCGGGACAGAGCCTCACCTACGAGCAGTACTTC. The rearrangement joins TRBV6-2 or TRBV6-3 to TRBJ2-7; 7 positions match TRBD1. The CDR3 is 16 residues long. V was clipped by 0 bases and J by 2 bases; unmatched bases: 7. The germline CDR1 and CDR2 sequences are MNHEY and SVGEGT.

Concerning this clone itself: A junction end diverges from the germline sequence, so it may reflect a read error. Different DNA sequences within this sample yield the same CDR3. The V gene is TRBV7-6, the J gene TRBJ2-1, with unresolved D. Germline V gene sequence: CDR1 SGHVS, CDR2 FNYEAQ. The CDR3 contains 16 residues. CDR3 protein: CASSLDPPSSYNEQFF. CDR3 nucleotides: TGTGCCAGCAGCTTAGACCCTCCGAGCTCCTACAACGAGCAGTTCTTC.

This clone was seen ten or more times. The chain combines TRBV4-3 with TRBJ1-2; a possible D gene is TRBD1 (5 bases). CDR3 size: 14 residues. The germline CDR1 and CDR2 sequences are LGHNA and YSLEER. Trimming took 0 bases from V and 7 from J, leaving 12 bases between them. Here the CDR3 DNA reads TGCGCCAGCAGCCAAGATTTACGTCAGGGTGGCTACACCTTC. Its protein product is CASSQDLRQGGYTF.

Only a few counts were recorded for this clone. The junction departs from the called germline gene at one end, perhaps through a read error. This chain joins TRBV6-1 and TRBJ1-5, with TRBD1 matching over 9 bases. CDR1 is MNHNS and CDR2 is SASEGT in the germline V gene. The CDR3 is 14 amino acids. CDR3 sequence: CSSSEGQGQHPQHF. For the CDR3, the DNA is TGTTCCAGCAGTGAAGGACAGGGGCAACATCCCCAGCATTTT.

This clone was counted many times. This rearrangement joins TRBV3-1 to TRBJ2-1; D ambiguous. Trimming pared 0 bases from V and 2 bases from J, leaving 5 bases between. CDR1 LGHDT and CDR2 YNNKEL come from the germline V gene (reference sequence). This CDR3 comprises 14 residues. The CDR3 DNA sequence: TGTGCCAGCAGCCAAGATAGGGCCTACAATGAGCAGTTCTTC. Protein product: CASSQDRAYNEQFF.

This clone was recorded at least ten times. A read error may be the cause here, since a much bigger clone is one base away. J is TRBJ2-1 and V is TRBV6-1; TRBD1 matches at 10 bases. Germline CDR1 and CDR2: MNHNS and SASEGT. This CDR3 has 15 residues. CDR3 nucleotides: TGTGCCAGCAGTTTGGGACAGGGGTTCAGGGATGAGCAGCTCTTC. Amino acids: CASSLGQGFRDEQLF.

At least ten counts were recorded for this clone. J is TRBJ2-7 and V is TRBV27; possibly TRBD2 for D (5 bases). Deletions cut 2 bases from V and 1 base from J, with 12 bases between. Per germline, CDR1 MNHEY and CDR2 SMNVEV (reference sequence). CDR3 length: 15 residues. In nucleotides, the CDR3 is TGTGCCAGCAGTTTAAACGGGGTTGGGTCCTACGAGCAGTACTTC. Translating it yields CASSLNGVGSYEQYF.